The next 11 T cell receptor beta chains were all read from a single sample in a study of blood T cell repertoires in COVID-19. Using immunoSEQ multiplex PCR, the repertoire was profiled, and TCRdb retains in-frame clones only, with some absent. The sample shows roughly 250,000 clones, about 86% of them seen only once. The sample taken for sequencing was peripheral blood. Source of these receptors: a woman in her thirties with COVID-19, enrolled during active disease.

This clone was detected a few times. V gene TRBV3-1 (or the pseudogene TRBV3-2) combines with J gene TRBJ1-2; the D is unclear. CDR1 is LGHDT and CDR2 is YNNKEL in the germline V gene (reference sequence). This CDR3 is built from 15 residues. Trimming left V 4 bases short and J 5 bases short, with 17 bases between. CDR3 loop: CASSPVRGSTYGYTF. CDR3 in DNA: TGTGCCAGCAGCCCAGTCCGGGGTTCAACTTATGGCTACACCTTC.

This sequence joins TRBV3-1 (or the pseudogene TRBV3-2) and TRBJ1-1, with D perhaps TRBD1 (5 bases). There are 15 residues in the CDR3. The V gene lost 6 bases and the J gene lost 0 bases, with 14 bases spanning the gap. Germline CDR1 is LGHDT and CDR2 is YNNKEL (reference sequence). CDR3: CASSLRDSLNTEAFF. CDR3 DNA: TGTGCCAGCAGTCTAAGAGACAGCTTGAACACTGAAGCTTTCTTT.

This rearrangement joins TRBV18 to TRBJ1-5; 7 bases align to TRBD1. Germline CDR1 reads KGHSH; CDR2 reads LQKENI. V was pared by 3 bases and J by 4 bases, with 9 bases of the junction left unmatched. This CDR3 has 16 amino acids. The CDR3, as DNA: TGTGCCAGCTCACCGAATCAGGGGGGAGGTAATCAGCCCCAGCATTTT. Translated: CASSPNQGGGNQPQHF.

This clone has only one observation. The CDR3 protein is CASSSADSSYNEQFF. CDR3 DNA sequence: TGTGCCAGCAGCTCGGCGGACAGCTCCTACAATGAGCAGTTCTTC. The chain has TRBV7-9 and TRBJ2-1, with TRBD1 as a possible D gene (6 bases). This CDR3 has 15 residues. Germline values: CDR1 SEHNR, CDR2 FQNEAQ (reference sequence). V lost 4 bases and J 0 bases, leaving 10 bases between the germline ends.

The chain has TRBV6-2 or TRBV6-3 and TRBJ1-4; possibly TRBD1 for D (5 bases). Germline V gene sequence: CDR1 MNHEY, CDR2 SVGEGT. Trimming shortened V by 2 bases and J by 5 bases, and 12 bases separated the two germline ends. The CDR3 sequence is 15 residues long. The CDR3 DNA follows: TGTGCCAGCAGTTACGGCGACAGAACAAATGAAAAACTGTTTTTT. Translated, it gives CASSYGDRTNEKLFF.

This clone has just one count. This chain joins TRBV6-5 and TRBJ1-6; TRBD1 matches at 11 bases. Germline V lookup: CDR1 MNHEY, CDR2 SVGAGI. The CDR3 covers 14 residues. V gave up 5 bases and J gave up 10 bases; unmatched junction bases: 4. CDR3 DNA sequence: TGTGCCAGCAGTACGGACAGGGGGCAATCACCCCTCCACTTT. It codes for CASSTDRGQSPLHF.

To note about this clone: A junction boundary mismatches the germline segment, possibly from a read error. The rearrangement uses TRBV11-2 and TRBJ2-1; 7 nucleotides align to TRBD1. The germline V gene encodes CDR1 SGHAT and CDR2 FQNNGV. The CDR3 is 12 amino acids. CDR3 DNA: TGTGCCAGCAACTTAGGGGGCACTGAGCAGTTCTTC. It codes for CASNLGGTEQFF.

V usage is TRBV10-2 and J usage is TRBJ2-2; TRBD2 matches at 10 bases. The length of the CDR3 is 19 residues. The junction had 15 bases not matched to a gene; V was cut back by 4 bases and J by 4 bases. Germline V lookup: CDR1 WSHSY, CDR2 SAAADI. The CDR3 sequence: CASSGTAGGPPSSTGELFF. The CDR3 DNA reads TGCGCCAGCAGTGGAACAGCGGGGGGGCCCCCCTCGAGCACCGGGGAGCTGTTTTTT.

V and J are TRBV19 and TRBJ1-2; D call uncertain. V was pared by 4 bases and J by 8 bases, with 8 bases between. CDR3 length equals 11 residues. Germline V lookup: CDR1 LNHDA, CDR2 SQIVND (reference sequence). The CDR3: CASSKYGGYTF. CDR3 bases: TGTGCCAGTAGTAAATACGGGGGCTACACCTTC.

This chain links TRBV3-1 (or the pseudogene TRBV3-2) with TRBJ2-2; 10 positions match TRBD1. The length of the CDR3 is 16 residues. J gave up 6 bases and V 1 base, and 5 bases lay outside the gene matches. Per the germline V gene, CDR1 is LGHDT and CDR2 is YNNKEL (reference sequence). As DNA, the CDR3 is TGTGCCAGCAGCCAAGGACAGGGGGCTGTCGCCGGGGAGCTGTTTTTT. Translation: CASSQGQGAVAGELFF.

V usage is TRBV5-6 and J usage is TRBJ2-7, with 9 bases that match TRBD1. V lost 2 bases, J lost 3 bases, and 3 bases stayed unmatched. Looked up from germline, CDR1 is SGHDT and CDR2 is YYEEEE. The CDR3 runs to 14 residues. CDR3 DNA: TGTGCCAGCAGCTTCGGGACAGGGAACTACGAGCAGTACTTC. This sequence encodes CASSFGTGNYEQYF.